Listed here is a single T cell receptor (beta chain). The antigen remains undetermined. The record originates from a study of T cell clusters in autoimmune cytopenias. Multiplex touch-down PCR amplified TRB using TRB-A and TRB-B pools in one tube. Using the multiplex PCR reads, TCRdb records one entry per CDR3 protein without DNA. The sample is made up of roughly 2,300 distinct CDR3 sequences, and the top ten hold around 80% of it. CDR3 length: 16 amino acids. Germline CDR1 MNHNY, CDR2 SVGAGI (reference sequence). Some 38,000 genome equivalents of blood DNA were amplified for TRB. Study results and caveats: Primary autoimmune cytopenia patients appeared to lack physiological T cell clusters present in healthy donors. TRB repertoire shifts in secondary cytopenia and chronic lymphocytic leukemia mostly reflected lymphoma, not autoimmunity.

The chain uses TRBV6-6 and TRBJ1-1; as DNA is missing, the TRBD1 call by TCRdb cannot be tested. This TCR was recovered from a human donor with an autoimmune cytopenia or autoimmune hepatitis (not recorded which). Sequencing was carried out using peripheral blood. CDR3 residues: CASSYSLTGRNTEAFF.